This TCR beta chain stems from a study of OX40 agonist ivuxolimab in advanced cancers. Study-wide context: Every 2 weeks, ivuxolimab was infused into the patients intravenously at between 0.01 and 10 mg/kg. Points from the study as a whole: Those patients achieving a partial response at 0.1-3.0 mg/kg showed among the lowest clonal expansion.

With respect to this clone: Its matching antigen is unknown.

Sequencing used immunoSEQ multiplex PCR; TCRdb keeps in-frame clones, though not all of them. The sample has 95,000 to 100,000 clones, 85% to 95% seen once. The sample in question was CD4+ or CD8+ T cells sorted from blood, obtained in a trial of the OX40 agonist ivuxolimab. This TCR came from an adult with an advanced solid tumor such as melanoma, head and neck, liver or kidney cancer.

The CDR3 here is CASSYPGLAGAQYV. Written as DNA, the CDR3 is TGTGCCAGCAGTTACCCGGGACTAGCGGGAGCTCAGTACGTC. The V and J genes are TRBV6-6 and TRBJ2-7; 14 nucleotides align to TRBD2. The CDR3 is 14 residues long. The germline V gene encodes CDR1 MNHNY and CDR2 SVGAGI (reference sequence). V gave up 2 bases and J gave up 10 bases; unmatched junction bases: 4.